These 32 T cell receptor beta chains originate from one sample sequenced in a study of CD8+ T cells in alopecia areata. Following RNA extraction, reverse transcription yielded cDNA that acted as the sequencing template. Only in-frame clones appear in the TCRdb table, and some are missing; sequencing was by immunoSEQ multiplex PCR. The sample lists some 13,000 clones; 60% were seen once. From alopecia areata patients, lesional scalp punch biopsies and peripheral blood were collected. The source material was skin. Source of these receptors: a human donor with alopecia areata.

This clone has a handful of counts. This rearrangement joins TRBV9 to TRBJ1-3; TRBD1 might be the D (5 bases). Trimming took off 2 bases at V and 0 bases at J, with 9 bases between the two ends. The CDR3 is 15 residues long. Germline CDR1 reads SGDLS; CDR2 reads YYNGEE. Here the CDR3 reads CASSVGTGSGNTIYF. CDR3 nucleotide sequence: TGTGCCAGCAGCGTTGGCACAGGCTCTGGAAACACCATATATTTT.

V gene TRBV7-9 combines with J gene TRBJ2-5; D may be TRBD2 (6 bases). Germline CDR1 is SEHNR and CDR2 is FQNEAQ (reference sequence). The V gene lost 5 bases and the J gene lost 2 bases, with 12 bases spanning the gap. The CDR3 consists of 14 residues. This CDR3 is CASSGGQRQETQYF. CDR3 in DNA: TGTGCCAGCAGCGGAGGGCAAAGGCAAGAGACCCAGTACTTC.

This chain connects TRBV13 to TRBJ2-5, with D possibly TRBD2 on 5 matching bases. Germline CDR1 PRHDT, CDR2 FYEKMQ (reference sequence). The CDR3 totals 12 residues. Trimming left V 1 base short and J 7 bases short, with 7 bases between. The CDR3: CASSLASGTQYF. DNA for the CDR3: TGTGCCAGCAGCTTAGCGAGCGGGACCCAGTACTTC.

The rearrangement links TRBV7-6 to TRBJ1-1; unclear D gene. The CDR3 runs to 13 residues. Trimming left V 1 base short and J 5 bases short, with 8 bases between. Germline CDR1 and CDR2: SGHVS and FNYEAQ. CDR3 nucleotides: TGTGCCAGCAGCTTAGTGGCTGGGACTGAAGCTTTCTTT. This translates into CASSLVAGTEAFF.

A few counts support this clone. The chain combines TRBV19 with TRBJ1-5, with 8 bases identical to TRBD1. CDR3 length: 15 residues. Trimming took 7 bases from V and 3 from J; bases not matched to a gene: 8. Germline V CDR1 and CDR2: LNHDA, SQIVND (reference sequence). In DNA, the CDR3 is TGTGCCAGTAAAACGCCAGGGGGCATCAATCAGCCCCAGCATTTT. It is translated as CASKTPGGINQPQHF.

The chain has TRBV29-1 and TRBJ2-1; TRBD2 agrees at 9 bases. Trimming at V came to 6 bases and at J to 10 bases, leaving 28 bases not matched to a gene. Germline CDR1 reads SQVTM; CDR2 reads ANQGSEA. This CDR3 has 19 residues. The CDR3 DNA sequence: TGCAGCGTCGCCGCAAACACGAATAGGGGGCTAGCGGGACTCGGGGAGCAGTTCTTC. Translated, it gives CSVAANTNRGLAGLGEQFF.

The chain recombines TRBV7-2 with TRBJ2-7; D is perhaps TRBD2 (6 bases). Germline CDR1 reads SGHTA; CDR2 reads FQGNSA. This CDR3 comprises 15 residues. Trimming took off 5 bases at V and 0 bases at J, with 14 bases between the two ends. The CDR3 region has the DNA TGTGCCAGCAGCCGGGAGAATTTGGGCTCCTACGAGCAGTACTTC. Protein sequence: CASSRENLGSYEQYF.

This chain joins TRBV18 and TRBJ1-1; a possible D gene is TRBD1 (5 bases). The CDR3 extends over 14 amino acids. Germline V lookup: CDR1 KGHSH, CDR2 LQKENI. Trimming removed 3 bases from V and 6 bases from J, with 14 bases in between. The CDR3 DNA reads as TGTGCCAGCTCACCGCTAACAGGTTCCCCTGAAGCTTTCTTT. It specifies CASSPLTGSPEAFF. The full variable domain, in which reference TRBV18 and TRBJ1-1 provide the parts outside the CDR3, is NAGVMQNPRHLVRRRGQEARLRCSPMKGHSHVYWYRQLPEEGLKFMVYLQKENIIDESGMPKERFSAEFPKEGPSILRIQQVVRGDSAAYFCASSPLTGSPEAFFGQGTRLTVV.

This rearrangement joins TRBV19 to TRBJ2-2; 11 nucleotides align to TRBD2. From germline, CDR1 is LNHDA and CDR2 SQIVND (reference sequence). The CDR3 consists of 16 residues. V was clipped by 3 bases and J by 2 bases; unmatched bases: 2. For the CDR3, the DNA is TGTGCCAGTAGTATGACTAGCGGGATAAACACCGGGGAGCTGTTTTTT. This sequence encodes CASSMTSGINTGELFF.

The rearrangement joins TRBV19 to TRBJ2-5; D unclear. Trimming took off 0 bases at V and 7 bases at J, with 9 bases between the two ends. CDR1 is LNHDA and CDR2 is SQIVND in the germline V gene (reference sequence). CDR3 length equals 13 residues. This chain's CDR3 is CASSIDPKGTQYF. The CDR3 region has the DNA TGTGCCAGTAGTATAGATCCTAAAGGGACCCAGTACTTC.

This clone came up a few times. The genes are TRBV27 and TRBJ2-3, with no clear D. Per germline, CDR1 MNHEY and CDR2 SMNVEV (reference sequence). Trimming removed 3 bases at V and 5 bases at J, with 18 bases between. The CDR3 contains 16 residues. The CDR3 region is CASSLVRRLSEDTQYF. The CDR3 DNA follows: TGTGCCAGCAGTTTGGTACGGCGTCTAAGCGAAGATACGCAGTATTTT.

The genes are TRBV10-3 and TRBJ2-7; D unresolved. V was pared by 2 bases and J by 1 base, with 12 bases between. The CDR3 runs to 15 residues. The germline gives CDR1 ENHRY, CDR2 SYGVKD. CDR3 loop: CAISERIASSYEQYF. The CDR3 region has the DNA TGTGCCATCAGTGAGAGAATAGCCTCATCCTACGAGCAGTACTTC.

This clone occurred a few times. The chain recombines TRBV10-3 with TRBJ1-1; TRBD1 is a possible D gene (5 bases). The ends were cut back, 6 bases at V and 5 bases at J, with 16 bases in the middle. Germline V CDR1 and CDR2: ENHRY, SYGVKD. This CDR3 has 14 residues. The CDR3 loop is CAIRGEPVGTEAFF. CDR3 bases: TGTGCCATCAGGGGGGAGCCGGTGGGAACTGAAGCTTTCTTT.

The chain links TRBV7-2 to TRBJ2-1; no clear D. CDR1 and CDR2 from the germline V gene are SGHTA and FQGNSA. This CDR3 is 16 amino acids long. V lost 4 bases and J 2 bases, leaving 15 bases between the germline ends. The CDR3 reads CASSYRGGRTYNEQFF. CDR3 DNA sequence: TGTGCCAGCAGCTATAGAGGCGGCCGGACCTACAATGAGCAGTTCTTC.

This CDR3 is CASSLAPATGTEAFF. The CDR3 DNA follows: TGCGCCAGCAGCTTGGCCCCGGCAACCGGGACTGAAGCTTTCTTT. The rearrangement links TRBV5-1 to TRBJ1-1; the D is unclear. This CDR3 comprises 15 residues. Germline V CDR1 and CDR2: SGHRS, YFSETQ. With 0 bases removed from V and 5 bases from J, the gap between germline ends came to 14 bases. The whole variable domain, remainder taken from reference TRBV5-1 and TRBJ1-1, is KAGVTQTPRYLIKTRGQQVTLSCSPISGHRSVSWYQQTPGQGLQFLFEYFSETQRNKGNFPGRFSGRQFSNSRSEMNVSTLELGDSALYLCASSLAPATGTEAFFGQGTRLTVV.

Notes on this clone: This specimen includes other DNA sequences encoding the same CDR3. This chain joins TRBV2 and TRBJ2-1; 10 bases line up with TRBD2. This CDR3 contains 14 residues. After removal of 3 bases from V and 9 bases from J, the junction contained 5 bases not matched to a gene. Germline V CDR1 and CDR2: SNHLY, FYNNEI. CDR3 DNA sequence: TGTGCCAGCAGTGAGGAAGCGGGAGGGCTTGAGCAGTTCTTC. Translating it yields CASSEEAGGLEQFF.

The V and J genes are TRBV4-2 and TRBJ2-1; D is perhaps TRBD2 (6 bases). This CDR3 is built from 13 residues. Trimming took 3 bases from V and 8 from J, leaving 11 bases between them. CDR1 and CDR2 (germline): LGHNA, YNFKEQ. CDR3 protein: CASSHGGPYEQFF. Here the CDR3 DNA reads TGTGCCAGCAGCCACGGAGGGCCTTATGAGCAGTTCTTC.

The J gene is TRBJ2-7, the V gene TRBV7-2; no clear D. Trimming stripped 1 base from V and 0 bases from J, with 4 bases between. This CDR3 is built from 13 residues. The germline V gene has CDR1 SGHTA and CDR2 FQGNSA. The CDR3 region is CASSLEISYEQYF. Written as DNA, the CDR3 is TGTGCCAGCAGCTTAGAGATCTCCTACGAGCAGTACTTC. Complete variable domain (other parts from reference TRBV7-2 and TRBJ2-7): GAGVSQSPSNKVTEKGKDVELRCDPISGHTALYWYRQSLGQGLEFLIYFQGNSAPDKSGLPSDRFSAERTGGSVSTLTIQRTQQEDSAVYLCASSLEISYEQYFGPGTRLTVT.

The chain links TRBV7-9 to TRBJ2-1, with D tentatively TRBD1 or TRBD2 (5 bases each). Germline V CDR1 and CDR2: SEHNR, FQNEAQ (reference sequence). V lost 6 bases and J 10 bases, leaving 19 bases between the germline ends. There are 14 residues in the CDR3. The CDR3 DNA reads TGTGCCAGCAGATTGCCGGGACGGAACTCGGAGCAGTTCTTC. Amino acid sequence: CASRLPGRNSEQFF.

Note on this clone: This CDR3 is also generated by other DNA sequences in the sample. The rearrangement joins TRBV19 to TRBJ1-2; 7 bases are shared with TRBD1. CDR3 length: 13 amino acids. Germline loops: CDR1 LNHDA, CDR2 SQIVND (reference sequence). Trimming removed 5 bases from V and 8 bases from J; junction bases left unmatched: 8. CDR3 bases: TGTGCCAGTAGTCCCCAGGGGGTAAAAGGCTACACCTTC. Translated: CASSPQGVKGYTF.

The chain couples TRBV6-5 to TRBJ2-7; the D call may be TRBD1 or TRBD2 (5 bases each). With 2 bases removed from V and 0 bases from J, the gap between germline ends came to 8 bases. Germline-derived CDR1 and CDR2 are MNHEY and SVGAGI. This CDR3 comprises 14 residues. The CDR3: CASSYRDGSYEQYF. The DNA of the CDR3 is TGTGCCAGCAGTTACCGGGACGGCTCCTACGAGCAGTACTTC.

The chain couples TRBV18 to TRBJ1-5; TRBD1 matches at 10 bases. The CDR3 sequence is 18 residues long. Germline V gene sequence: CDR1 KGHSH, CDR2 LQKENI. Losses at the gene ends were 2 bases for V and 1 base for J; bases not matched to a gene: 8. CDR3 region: CASSPDWDRGWSNQPQHF. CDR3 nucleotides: TGTGCCAGCTCACCAGATTGGGACAGGGGCTGGAGCAATCAGCCCCAGCATTTT.

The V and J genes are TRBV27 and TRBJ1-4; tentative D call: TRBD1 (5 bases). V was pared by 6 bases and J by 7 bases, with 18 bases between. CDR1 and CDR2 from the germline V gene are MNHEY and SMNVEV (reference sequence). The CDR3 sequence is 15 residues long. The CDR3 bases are TGTGCCAGCAGGCCCCTCAGGGTTACAGTTGAAAAACTGTTTTTT. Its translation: CASRPLRVTVEKLFF.

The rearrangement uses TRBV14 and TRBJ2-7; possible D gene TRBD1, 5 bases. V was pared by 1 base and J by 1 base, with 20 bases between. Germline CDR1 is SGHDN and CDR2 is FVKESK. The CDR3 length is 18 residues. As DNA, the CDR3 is TGTGCCAGCAGCCAAGGGGGCCTAGGGGCGGACCCGTCCTACGAGCAGTACTTC. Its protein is CASSQGGLGADPSYEQYF.

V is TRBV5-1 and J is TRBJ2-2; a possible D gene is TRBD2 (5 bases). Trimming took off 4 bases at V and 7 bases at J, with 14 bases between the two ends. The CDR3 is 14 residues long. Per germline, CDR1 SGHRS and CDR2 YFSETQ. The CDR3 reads CASSAPSIDGELFF. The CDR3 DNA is TGCGCCAGCAGCGCTCCTAGCATTGACGGGGAGCTGTTTTTT.

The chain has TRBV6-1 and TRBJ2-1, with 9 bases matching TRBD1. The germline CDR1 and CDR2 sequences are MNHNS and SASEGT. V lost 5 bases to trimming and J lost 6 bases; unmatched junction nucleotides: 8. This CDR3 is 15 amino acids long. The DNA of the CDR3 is TGTGCCAGCAGTCCGGCCGGGACAGGGTTCAATGAGCAGTTCTTC. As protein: CASSPAGTGFNEQFF.

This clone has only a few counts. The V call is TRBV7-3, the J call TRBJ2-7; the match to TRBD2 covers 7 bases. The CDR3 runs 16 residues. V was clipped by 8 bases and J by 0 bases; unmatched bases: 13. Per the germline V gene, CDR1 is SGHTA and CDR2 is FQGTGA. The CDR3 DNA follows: TGTGCCAGCCCCACTCCCTCACGGGACTACTCCTACGAGCAGTACTTC. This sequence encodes CASPTPSRDYSYEQYF.

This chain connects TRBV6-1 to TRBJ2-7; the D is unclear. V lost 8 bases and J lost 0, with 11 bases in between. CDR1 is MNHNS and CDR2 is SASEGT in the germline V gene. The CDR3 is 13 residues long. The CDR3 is CASQMGASYEQYF. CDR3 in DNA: TGTGCCAGCCAGATGGGTGCCTCCTACGAGCAGTACTTC.

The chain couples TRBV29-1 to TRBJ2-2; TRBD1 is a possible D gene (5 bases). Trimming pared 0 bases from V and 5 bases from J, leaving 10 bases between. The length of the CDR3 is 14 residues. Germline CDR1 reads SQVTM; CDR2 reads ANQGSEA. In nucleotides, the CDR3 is TGCAGCGTTGAAGACAGGAAGGGGACCGGGGAGCTGTTTTTT. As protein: CSVEDRKGTGELFF.

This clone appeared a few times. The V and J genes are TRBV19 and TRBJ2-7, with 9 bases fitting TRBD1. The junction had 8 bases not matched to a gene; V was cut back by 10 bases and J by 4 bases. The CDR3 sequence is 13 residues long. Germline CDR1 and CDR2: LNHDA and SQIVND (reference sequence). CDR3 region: CATRPGQGYEQYF. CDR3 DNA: TGTGCCACCAGACCGGGACAGGGATACGAGCAGTACTTC.

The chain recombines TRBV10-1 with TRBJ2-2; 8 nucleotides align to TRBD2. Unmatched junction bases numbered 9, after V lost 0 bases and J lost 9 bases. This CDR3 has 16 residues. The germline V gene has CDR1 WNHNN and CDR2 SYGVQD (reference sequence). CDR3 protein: CASSESGIAGHRELFF. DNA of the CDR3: TGCGCCAGCAGTGAGTCGGGAATAGCGGGGCACCGGGAGCTGTTTTTT.

The CDR3 sequence is CASSLHGPAKQETQYF. CDR3 sequence (DNA): TGTGCCAGCAGCTTACATGGGCCAGCTAAACAAGAGACCCAGTACTTC. The J gene is TRBJ2-5, the V gene TRBV7-3; D unclear. The germline gives CDR1 SGHTA, CDR2 FQGTGA. The V and J ends lost 2 bases and 2 bases respectively, with 15 bases between them. This CDR3 contains 16 residues.